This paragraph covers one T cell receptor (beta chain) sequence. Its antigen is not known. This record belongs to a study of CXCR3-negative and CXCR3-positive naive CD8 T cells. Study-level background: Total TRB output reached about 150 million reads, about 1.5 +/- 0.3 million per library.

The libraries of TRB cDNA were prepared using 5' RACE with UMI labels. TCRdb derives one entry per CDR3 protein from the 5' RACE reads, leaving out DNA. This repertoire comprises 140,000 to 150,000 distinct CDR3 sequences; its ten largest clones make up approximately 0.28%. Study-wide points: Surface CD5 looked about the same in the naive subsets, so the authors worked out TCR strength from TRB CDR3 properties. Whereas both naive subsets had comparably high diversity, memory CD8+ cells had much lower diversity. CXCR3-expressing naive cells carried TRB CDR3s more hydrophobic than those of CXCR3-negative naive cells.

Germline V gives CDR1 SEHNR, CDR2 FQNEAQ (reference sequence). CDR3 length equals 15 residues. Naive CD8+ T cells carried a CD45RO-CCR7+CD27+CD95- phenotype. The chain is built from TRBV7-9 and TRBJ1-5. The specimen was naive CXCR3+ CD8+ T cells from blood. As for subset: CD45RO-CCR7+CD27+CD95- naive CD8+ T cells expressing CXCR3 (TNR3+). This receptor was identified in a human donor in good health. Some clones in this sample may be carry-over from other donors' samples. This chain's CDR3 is CASSSSGQSNQPQHF.